This T cell receptor (beta chain) originates from a study of shared clonotypes between healthy human individuals. This clone appeared once. The antigen remains undetermined. This same CDR3 is encoded by further DNA sequences in the sample. Study conclusions and caveats: Non-shared clonotypes had lower generation probabilities than those shared by all four donors.

Clones were read by immunoSEQ multiplex PCR, and TCRdb kept only the in-frame ones, dropping some. The sample has some 2,500,000 clones, under 95% seen once. V lost 4 bases to trimming and J lost 2 bases, with 12 bases between them. Germline V lookup: CDR1 LNHDA, CDR2 SQIVND (reference sequence). CDR3 size: 15 residues. The J gene is TRBJ1-5, the V gene TRBV19; D might be TRBD1 (6 bases). Sequencing was done on a sample of naive CD4+ T cells from PBMCs. This sample's subset: CD45RA+ positively selected. The receptor comes from a man between 18 and 29 years old in good health. Some clones in this sample may be carry-over from other donors' samples. CDR3 DNA sequence: TGTGCCAGTAGTACGACGGGGGCGGGCAATCAGCCCCAGCATTTT. Translating gives CASSTTGAGNQPQHF.